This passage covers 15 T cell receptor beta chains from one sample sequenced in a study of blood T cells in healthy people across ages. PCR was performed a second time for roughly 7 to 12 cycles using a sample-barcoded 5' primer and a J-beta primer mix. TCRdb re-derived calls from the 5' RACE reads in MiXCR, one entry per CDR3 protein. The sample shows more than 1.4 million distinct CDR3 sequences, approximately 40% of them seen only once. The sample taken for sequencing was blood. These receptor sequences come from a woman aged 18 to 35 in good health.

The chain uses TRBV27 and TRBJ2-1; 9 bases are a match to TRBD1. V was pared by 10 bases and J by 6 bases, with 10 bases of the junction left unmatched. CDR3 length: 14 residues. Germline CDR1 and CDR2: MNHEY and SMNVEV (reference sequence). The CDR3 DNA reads TGTGCCACCTGGGGGACAGGGAACAGCAATGAGCAGTTCTTC. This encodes CATWGTGNSNEQFF.

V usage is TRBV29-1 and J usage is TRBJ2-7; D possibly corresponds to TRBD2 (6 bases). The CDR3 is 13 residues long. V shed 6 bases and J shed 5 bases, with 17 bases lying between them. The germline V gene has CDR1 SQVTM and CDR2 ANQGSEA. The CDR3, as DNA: TGCAGCGTCGACCCCGGCGGGACCGACGAGCAGTACTTC. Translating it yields CSVDPGGTDEQYF.

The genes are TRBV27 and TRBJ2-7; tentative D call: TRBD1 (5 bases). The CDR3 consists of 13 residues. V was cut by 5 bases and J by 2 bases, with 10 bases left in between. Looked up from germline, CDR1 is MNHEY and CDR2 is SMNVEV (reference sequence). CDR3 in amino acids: CASSVMDTYEQYF. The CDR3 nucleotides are TGTGCCAGCAGTGTAATGGACACCTACGAGCAGTACTTC.

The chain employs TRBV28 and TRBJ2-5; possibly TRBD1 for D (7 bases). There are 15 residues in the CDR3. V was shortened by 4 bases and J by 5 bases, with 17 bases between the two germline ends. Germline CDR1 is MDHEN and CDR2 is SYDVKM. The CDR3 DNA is TGTGCCAGCAGTTCTAAACCGACAGGGAGGGAGACCCAGTACTTC. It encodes CASSSKPTGRETQYF. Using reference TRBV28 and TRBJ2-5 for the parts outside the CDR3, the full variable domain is DVKVTQSSRYLVKRTGEKVFLECVQDMDHENMFWYRQDPGLGLRLIYFSYDVKMKEKGDIPEGYSVSREKKERFSLILESASTNQTSMYLCASSSKPTGRETQYFGPGTRLLVL.

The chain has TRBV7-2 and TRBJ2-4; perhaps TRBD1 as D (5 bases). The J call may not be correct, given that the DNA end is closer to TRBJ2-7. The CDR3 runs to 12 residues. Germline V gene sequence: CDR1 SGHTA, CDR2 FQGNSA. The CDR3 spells CASRGAEYEQYF. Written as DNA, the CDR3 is TGTGCCAGCAGAGGGGCCGAATACGAGCAGTACTTC.

The CDR3 nucleotides are TGTGCCAGCAGTCCCCCCGGCGCAAGCTCCTACGAGCAGTACTTC. Its protein is CASSPPGASSYEQYF. This chain connects TRBV6-5 to TRBJ2-7; D is unclear. The germline V and J ends were trimmed by 5 bases and 0 bases, with 14 bases remaining between them. CDR3 length: 15 residues. Germline CDR1 is MNHEY and CDR2 is SVGAGI.

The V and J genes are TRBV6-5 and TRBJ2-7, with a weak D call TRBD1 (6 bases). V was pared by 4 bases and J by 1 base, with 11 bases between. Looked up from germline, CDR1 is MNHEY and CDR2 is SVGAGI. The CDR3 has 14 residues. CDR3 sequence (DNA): TGTGCCAGCAGTTGGTCGACAGGTTCCTACGAGCAGTACTTC. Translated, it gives CASSWSTGSYEQYF.

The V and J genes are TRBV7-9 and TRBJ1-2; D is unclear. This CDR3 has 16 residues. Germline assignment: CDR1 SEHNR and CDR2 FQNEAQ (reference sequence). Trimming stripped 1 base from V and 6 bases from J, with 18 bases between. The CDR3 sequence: CASSLGSVTFNDGYTF. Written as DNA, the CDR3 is TGTGCCAGCAGCTTAGGTTCCGTAACCTTCAACGATGGCTACACCTTC.

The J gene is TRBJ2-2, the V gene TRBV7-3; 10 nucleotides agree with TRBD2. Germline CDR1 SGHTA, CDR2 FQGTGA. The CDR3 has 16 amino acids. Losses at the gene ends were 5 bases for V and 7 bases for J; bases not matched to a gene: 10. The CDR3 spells CASSATSGAPVGELFF. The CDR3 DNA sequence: TGTGCCAGCAGCGCCACTAGCGGGGCCCCCGTCGGGGAGCTGTTTTTT. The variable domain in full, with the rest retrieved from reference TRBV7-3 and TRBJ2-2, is GAGVSQTPSNKVTEKGKYVELRCDPISGHTALYWYRQSLGQGPEFLIYFQGTGAADDSGLPNDRFFAVRPEGSVSTLKIQRTERGDSAVYLCASSATSGAPVGELFFGEGSRLTVL.

CDR3 nucleotide sequence: TGCAGTGCTAGTGCACTGAACACTGAAGCTTTCTTT. This gives the protein CSASALNTEAFF. The V gene is TRBV20-1, the J gene TRBJ1-1, with D unresolved. Germline CDR1 is DFQATT and CDR2 is SNEGSKA (reference sequence). Deletions cut 3 bases from V and 0 bases from J, with 5 bases between. This CDR3 is 12 amino acids long.

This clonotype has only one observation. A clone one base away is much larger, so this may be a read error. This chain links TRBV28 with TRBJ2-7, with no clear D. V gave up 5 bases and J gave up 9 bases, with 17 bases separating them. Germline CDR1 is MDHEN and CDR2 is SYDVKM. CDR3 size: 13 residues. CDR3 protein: CASSLPLVAGQYF. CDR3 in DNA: TGTGCCAGCAGTCTTCCTCTGGTGGCTGGGCAGTACTTC.

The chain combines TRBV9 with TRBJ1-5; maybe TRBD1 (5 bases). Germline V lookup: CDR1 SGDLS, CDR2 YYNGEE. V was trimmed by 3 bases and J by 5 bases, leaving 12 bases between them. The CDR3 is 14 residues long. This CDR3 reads CASSGGAGHQPQHF. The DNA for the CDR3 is TGTGCCAGCAGCGGAGGGGCAGGGCATCAGCCCCAGCATTTT. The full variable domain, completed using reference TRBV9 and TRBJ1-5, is DSGVTQTPKHLITATGQRVTLRCSPRSGDLSVYWYQQSLDQGLQFLIQYYNGEERAKGNILERFSAQQFPDLHSELNLSSLELGDSALYFCASSGGAGHQPQHFGDGTRLSIL.

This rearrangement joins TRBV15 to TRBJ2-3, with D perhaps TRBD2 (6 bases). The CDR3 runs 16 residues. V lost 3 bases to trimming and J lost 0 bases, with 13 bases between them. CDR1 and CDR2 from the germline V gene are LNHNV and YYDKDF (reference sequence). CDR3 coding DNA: TGTGCCACCAGCAGTCCATTCAGCGGGAGCACAGATACGCAGTATTTT. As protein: CATSSPFSGSTDTQYF.

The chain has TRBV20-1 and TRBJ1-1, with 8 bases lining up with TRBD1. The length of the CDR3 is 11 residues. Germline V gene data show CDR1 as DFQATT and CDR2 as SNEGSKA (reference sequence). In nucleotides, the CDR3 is TGCATTCCGGACAGGGTAGGTGAAGCTTTCTTT. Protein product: CIPDRVGEAFF.

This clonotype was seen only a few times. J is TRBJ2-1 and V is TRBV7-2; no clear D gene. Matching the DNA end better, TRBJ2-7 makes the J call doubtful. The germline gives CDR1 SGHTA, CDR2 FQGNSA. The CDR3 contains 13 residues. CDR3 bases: TGTGCCAGCAGCTTGGAAGTTTACAATGAGCAGTACTTC. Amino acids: CASSLEVYNEQYF.